Listed below are T cell receptor beta chains from one sample, sequenced in a study of a mutant IDH1 vaccine in newly diagnosed glioma. Their antigens remain unidentified. Sequenced by immunoSEQ multiplex PCR; TCRdb stores in-frame clones only, minus some. The sample has 35,000 to 45,000 clones; about nine tenths are singletons. The material sequenced was PBMCs, taken from a glioma patient whose treatment included an IDH1 peptide vaccine. These receptors were taken from a middle-aged man with glioma. The CDR3 runs from the conserved cysteine through the conserved F or W. D genes are given only for firm matches. Clone size appears in some rows only: once, few, many, or a class for an expanded clone.

abundance	d_gene	v_gene	j_gene	CDR3nt	CDR3aa
-	-	TRBV18	TRBJ1-5	TGTGCCAGCTCACCATCAGGGAATAGCAATCAGCCCCAGCATTTT	CASSPSGNSNQPQHF
-	-	TRBV6-1	TRBJ2-5	TGTGCCACTTCTTGGGGGGAGACCCAGTACTTC	CATSWGETQYF
-	-	TRBV10-2	TRBJ1-2	TGCGCCAGCAGCTCCACAGGGTCTGGCTATGGCTACACCTTC	CASSSTGSGYGYTF
-	-	TRBV5-1	TRBJ1-2	TGCGCCAGCAGCCCCCAGAGAGGGGCCCGCTATGGCTACACCTTC	CASSPQRGARYGYTF
once	-	TRBV11-2	TRBJ1-1	TGTGCCAGCAGCCAGGCGGGGACTGAAGCTTTCTTT	CASSQAGTEAFF
-	-	TRBV6-5	TRBJ1-4	TGTGCCAGCAGTTCCAGACCTAATGAAAAACTGTTTTTT	CASSSRPNEKLFF
-	-	TRBV28	TRBJ1-2	TGTGCCAGCAGTTTGAATCTCTATGGCTACACCTTC	CASSLNLYGYTF
-	-	TRBV10-3	TRBJ2-3	TGTGCCATCAGTGAGGACAACACAGATACGCAGTATTTT	CAISEDNTDTQYF
-	TRBD2	TRBV29-1	TRBJ2-7	TGCAGCGTTGTTAGCGGGGGGGCTGGGGAGCAGTACTTC	CSVVSGGAGEQYF
-	TRBD2	TRBV5-1	TRBJ2-3	TGCGCCAGCAGCCCGACTAGCGGGAGAGATACGCAGTATTTT	CASSPTSGRDTQYF
-	TRBD1	TRBV18	TRBJ1-6	TGTGCCAGCTCACCAATGGGGGACAGGGTCGGTTCACCCCTCCACTTT	CASSPMGDRVGSPLHF
-	-	TRBV5-5	TRBJ2-1	TGTGCCAGCAGCTTCGTACCAACCTCCTACAATGAGCAGTTCTTC	CASSFVPTSYNEQFF
-	-	TRBV30	TRBJ1-1	TGTGCCTGGAGTTTGGAGGGGTATGAAGCTTTCTTT	CAWSLEGYEAFF
-	TRBD2	TRBV9	TRBJ2-5	TGTGCCAGCAGCGTAGACATAGCGGGGGGGCCTAAAGAGACCCAGTACTTC	CASSVDIAGGPKETQYF
-	-	TRBV6-1	TRBJ2-5	TGTGCCAGCAGCAGAGGAGAGACCCAGTACTTC	CASSRGETQYF
-	-	TRBV27	TRBJ2-2	TGTGCCAGCAGTCCGAGGCGCGGGGAGCTGTTTTTT	CASSPRRGELFF
-	-	TRBV30	TRBJ1-5	TGTGCCTGGAGTGTAAACCAGGGCAATCAGCCCCAGCATTTT	CAWSVNQGNQPQHF
-	-	TRBV28	TRBJ2-7	TGTGCCAGCAGTTCCGGTCCGATCCCCTACGAGCAGTACTTC	CASSSGPIPYEQYF
-	-	TRBV9	TRBJ2-2	TGTGCCAGCAGCCGGGACCCTAGGGCCGGGGAGCTGTTTTTT	CASSRDPRAGELFF
-	TRBD2	TRBV28	TRBJ2-1	TGTGCCAGCAGTTTGTCCGGGACTAGAGCAGGCAATGAGCAGTTCTTC	CASSLSGTRAGNEQFF
-	-	TRBV28	TRBJ1-3	TGTGCCAGCAGTTTAATAACAGGCTCGAGCTCTGGAAACACCATATATTTT	CASSLITGSSSGNTIYF
-	-	TRBV6-1	TRBJ2-1	TGTGCCAGCAGTGAAAGAAATAGGGGGTTCTTC	CASSERNRGFF
-	-	TRBV7-9	TRBJ2-5	TGTGCCAGTGTGCGGAGGGCACAAGAGACCCAGTACTTC	CASVRRAQETQYF
-	-	TRBV21-1	TRBJ2-1	-	CASSKDIWGQGSNEQFF
-	-	TRBV7-2	TRBJ1-4	TGTGCCAGCAGCTTAGGTTATGAAAAACTGTTTTTT	CASSLGYEKLFF
-	-	TRBV5-6	TRBJ2-1	TGTGCCAGCAGCGGAGTTCCCAGCTCCTACAATGAGCAGTTCTTC	CASSGVPSSYNEQFF
-	-	TRBV6-5	TRBJ2-2	TGTGCCAGCAGTTACTCGACGTCGGGCACCGGGGAGCTGTTTTTT	CASSYSTSGTGELFF
-	-	TRBV2	TRBJ1-5	TGTGCCAGCAGTGAAGGGGCAGTTAGCAATCAGCCCCAGCATTTT	CASSEGAVSNQPQHF
-	-	TRBV7-2	TRBJ1-2	TGTGCCAGCAGCTTACAGGGGCGTAACTATGGCTACACCTTC	CASSLQGRNYGYTF
-	-	TRBV11-3	TRBJ2-3	TGTGCCAGCAGCTCAGACTCCCTGAGGACAGATACGCAGTATTTT	CASSSDSLRTDTQYF
-	-	TRBV5-1	TRBJ2-2	TGCGCCAGCAGCCGTGGGGCAGACCCCACCGGGGAGCTGTTTTTT	CASSRGADPTGELFF
few	-	TRBV6-1	TRBJ1-5	TGTGCCAGCAACGAACGGGGCGCGCCCCAGCATTTT	CASNERGAPQHF
-	-	TRBV6-6	TRBJ1-3	TGTGCCAGCGGTCAGGTGGACACCATATATTTT	CASGQVDTIYF
-	-	TRBV28	TRBJ1-4	TGTGCCAGCAGTTACGATACTAATGAAAAACTGTTTTTT	CASSYDTNEKLFF
-	-	TRBV13	TRBJ2-1	TGTGCCAGCAGCTTAGGATACAGGATCTACAATGAGCAGTTCTTC	CASSLGYRIYNEQFF
once	-	TRBV6-6	TRBJ1-5	TGTGCCAGCAGTTACTCGGGGGGGACTGGCAATCAGCCCCAGCATTTT	CASSYSGGTGNQPQHF
-	-	TRBV27	TRBJ2-3	TGTGCCAGCAGGTTGGCAGATACGCAGTATTTT	CASRLADTQYF
once	-	TRBV7-9	TRBJ2-3	TGTGCCAGCAGCTCACCCTCTCTTCGGGGTCTCACAGATACGCAGTATTTT	CASSSPSLRGLTDTQYF